The clone carrying this T cell receptor (beta chain) came up many times. This specimen comes from a study of blood T cells in healthy people across ages. Study summary: Capturing about one barcoded beta molecule per two T cells was achieved by template switching.

There were at least 6 micrograms of total RNA extracted from every sample. The CDR3 totals 15 residues. V gave up 1 base and J gave up 4 bases; unmatched junction bases: 4. Germline V gives CDR1 MNHEY, CDR2 SVGAGI. Alongside a J-beta primer mix, a sample-barcoded 5' primer served in a second PCR lasting roughly 7 to 11 cycles. Every cDNA was tagged by a template-switch adaptor with 12 random nucleotides. Every sample returned 2.5 million or more CDR3-containing paired-end reads. TCRdb ran MiXCR on the 5' RACE reads and lists one entry per CDR3 protein. The sample lists 1.5 million to 2 million distinct CDR3 sequences, under 30% seen once, with 6.5% to 8.5% in the top ten.

This receptor was taken from a woman in her 30s in good health. This chain joins TRBV6-5 and TRBJ2-7; 10 bases fit TRBD2. Sample: blood. The CDR3 reads CASSYFTSGTYEQYF. CDR3 sequence (DNA): TGTGCCAGCAGTTACTTTACTAGCGGGACGTACGAGCAGTACTTC.